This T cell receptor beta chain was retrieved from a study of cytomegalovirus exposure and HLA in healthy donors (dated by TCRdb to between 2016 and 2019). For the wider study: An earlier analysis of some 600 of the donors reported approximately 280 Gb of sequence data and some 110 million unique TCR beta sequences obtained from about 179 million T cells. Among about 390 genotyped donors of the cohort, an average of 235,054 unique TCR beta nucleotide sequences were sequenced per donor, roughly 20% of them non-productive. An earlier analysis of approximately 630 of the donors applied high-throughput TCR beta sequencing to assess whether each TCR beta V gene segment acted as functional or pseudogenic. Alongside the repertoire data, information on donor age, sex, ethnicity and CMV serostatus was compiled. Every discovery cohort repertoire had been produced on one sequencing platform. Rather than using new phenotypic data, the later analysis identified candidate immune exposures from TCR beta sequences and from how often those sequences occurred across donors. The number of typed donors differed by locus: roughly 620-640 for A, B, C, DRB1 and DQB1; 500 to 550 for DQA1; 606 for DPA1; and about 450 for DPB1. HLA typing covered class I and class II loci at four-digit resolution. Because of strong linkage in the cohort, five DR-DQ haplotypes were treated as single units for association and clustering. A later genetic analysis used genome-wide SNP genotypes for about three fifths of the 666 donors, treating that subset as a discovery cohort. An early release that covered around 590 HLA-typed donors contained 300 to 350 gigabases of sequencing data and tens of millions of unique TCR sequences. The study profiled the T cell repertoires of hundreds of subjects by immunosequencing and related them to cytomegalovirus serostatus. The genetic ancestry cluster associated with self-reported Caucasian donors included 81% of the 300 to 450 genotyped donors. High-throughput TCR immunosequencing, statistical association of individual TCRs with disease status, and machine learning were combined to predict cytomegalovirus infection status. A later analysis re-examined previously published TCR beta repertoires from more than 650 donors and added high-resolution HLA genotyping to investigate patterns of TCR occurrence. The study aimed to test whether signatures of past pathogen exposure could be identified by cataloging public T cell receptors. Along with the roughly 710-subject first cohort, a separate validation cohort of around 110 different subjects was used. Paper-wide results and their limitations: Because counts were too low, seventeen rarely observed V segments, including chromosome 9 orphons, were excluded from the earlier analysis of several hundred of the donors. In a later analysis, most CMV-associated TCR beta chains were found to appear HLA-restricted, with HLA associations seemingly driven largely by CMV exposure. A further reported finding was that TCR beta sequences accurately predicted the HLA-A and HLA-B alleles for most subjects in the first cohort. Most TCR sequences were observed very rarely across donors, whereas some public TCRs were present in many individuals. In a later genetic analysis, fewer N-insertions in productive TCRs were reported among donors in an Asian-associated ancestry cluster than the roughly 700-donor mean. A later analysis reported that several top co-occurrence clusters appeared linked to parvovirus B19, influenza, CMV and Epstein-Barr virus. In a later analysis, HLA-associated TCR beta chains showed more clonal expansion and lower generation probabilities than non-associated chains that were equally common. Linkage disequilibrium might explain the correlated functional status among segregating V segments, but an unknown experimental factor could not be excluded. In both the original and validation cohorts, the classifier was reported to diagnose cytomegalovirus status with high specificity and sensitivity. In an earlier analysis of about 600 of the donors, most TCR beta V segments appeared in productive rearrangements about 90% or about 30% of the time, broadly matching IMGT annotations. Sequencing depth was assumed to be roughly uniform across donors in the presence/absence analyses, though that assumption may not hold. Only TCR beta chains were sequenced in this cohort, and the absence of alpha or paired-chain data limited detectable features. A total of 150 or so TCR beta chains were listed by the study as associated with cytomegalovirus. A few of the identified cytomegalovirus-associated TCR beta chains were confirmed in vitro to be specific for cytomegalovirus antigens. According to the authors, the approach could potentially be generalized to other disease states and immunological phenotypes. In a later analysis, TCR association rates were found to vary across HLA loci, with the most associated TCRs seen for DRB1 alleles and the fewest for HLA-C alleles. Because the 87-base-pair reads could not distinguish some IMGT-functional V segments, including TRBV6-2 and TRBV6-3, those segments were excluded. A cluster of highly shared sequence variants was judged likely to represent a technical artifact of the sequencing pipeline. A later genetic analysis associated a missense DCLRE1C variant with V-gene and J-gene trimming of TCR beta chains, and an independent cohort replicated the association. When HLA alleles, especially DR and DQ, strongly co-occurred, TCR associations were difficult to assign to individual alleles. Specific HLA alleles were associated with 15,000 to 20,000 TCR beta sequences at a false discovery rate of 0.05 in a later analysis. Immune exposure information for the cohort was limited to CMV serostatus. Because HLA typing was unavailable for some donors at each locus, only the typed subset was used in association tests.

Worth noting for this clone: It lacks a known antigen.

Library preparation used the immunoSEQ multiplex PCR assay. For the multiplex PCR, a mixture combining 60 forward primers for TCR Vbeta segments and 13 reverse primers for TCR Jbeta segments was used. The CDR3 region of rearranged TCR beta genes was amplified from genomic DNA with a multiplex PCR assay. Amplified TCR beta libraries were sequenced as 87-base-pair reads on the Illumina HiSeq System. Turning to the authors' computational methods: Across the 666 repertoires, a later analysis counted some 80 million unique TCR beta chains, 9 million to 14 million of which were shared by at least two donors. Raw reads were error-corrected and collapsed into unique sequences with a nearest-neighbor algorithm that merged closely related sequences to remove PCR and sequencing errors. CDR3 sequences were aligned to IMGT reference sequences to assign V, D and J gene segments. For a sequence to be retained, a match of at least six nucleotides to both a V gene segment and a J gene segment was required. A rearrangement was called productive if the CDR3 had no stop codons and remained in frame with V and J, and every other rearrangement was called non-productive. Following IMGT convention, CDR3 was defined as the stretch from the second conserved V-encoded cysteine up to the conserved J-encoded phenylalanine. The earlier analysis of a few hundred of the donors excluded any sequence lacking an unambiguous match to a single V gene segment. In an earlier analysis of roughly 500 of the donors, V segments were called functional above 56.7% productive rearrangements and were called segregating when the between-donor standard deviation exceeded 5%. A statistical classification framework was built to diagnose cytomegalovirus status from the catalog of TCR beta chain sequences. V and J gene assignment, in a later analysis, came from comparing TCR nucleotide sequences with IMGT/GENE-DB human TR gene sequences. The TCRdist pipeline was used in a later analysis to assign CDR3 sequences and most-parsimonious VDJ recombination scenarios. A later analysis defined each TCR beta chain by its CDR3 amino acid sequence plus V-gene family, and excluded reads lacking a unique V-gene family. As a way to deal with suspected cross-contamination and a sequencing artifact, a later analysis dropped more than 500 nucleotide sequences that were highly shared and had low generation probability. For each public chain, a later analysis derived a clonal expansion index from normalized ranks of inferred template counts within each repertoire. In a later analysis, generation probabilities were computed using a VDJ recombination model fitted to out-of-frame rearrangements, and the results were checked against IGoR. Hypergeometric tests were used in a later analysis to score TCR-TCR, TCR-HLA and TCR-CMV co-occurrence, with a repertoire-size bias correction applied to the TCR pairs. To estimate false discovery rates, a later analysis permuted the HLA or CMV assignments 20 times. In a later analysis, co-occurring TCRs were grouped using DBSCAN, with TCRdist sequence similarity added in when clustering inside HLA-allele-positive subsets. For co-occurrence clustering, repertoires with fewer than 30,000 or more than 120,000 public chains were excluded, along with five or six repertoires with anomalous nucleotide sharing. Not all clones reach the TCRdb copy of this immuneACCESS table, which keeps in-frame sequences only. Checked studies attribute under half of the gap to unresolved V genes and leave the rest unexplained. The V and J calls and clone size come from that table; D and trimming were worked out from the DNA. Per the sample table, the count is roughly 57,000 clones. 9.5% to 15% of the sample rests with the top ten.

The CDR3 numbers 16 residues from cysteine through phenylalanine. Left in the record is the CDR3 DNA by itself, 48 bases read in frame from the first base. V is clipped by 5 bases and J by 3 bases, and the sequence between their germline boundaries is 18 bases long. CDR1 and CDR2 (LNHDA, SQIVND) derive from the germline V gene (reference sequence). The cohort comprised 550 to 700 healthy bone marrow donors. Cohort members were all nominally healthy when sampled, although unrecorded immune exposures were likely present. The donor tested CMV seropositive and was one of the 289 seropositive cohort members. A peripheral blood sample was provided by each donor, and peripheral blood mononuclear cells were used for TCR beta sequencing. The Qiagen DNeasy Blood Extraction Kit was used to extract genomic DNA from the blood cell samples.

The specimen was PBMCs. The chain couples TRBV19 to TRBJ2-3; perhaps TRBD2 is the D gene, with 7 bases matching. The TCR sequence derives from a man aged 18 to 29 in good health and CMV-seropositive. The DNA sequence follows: TGTGCCAGTAGTCAGACTAGCAAAGGGGGTACAGATACGCAGTATTTT. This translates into CASSQTSKGGTDTQYF.